The 21 T cell receptor beta chains reported below all come from one sample, sequenced in a study of identical twins. Via MiXCR, TCRdb re-called the 5' RACE reads, giving one row per CDR3 protein. The repertoire holds some 1,600,000 distinct CDR3 sequences, with 25% to 35% as singletons. Material for sequencing was cord blood. These receptors came from a newborn girl in good health.

The V gene is TRBV20-1, the J gene TRBJ1-5; D is undetermined. Trimming left V 5 bases short and J 4 bases short, with 15 bases between. This CDR3 has 14 amino acids. The V gene's germline CDR1 is DFQATT and CDR2 SNEGSKA (reference sequence). This CDR3 is CSASTHPGNQPQHF. In DNA form, the CDR3 reads TGCAGTGCTTCCACCCATCCCGGGAATCAGCCCCAGCATTTT.

The CDR3 protein is CASSLARSTNTEAFF. DNA of the CDR3: TGTGCCAGCAGCTTAGCCCGCTCTACGAACACTGAAGCTTTCTTT. The chain carries TRBV13 and TRBJ1-1; D call uncertain. The V end lost 1 base, the J end lost 1 base, and 10 bases lay between the germline ends. Per germline, CDR1 PRHDT and CDR2 FYEKMQ (reference sequence). CDR3 size: 15 residues.

V is TRBV9 and J is TRBJ2-5, with 8 bases aligning to TRBD2. J gave up 11 bases and V 3 bases, and 15 bases lay outside the gene matches. CDR3 length: 15 amino acids. Looked up from germline, CDR1 is SGDLS and CDR2 is YYNGEE. The CDR3 sequence is CASSAGLASSHEQYF. The CDR3 DNA sequence: TGTGCCAGCAGCGCTGGACTAGCATCGTCCCATGAGCAGTACTTC. Variable domain in full (rest from reference TRBV9 and TRBJ2-5): DSGVTQTPKHLITATGQRVTLRCSPRSGDLSVYWYQQSLDQGLQFLIQYYNGEERAKGNILERFSAQQFPDLHSELNLSSLELGDSALYFCASSAGLASSHEQYFGPGTRLLVL.

The chain links TRBV20-1 to TRBJ1-5, with TRBD1 matching 9 bases. V was pared by 6 bases and J by 8 bases, with 11 bases of the junction left unmatched. Germline V gives CDR1 DFQATT, CDR2 SNEGSKA (reference sequence). The CDR3 totals 14 residues. This CDR3 is CSAPGQGSLKPQHF. The DNA of the CDR3 is TGCAGTGCCCCAGGACAGGGGAGTTTGAAGCCCCAGCATTTT.

The chain combines TRBV4-1 with TRBJ2-3; 8 bases map to TRBD1. V dropped 6 bases and J dropped 0; count of bases not matched to a gene: 14. The germline V gene encodes CDR1 MGHRA and CDR2 YSYEKL. The CDR3 is 18 residues long. The CDR3 loop reads CASRKGQGGVTSTDTQYF. CDR3 nucleotides: TGCGCCAGCAGAAAAGGACAGGGTGGAGTTACTAGCACAGATACGCAGTATTTT.

V usage is TRBV6-6 and J usage is TRBJ2-7; 7 nucleotides align to TRBD1. The V gene end was trimmed by 6 bases and the J gene end by 0 bases; junction bases not matched to a gene: 11. The CDR3 is made up of 16 amino acids. The germline gives CDR1 MNHNY, CDR2 SVGAGI (reference sequence). The CDR3 DNA follows: TGTGCCAGCAGACGAAAACAGGGGTCTAGCTCCTACGAGCAGTACTTC. Its translation: CASRRKQGSSSYEQYF.

V is TRBV6-1 and J is TRBJ2-6; D may be TRBD1 (5 bases). The CDR3 contains 17 residues. Trimming took off 1 base at V and 1 base at J, with 11 bases between the two ends. CDR1 MNHNS and CDR2 SASEGT come from the germline V gene. CDR3 region: CASSEVWGTSGANVLTF. CDR3 nucleotides: TGTGCCAGCAGTGAAGTATGGGGCACGTCTGGGGCCAACGTCCTGACTTTC.

This rearrangement joins TRBV7-9 to TRBJ2-7, with D tentatively TRBD2 (5 bases). The V gene's germline CDR1 is SEHNR and CDR2 FQNEAQ (reference sequence). The CDR3 is 16 residues long. V was pared by 4 bases and J by 1 base, with 17 bases between. The CDR3 loop is CASSYGRSSTSYEQYF. CDR3 nucleotide sequence: TGTGCCAGCAGCTACGGCCGGTCTAGCACTTCCTACGAGCAGTACTTC. Based on the CDR3 plus reference TRBV7-9 and TRBJ2-7, the full variable domain is DTGVSQNPRHKITKRGQNVTFRCDPISEHNRLYWYRQTLGQGPEFLTYFQNEAQLEKSRLLSDRFSAERPKGSFSTLEIQRTEQGDSAMYLCASSYGRSSTSYEQYFGPGTRLTVT.

Ten or more counts support this clonotype. This chain links TRBV6-1 with TRBJ1-2; D uncertain. In germline, CDR1 is MNHNS, CDR2 SASEGT. V shed 0 bases and J shed 1 base, with 0 bases lying between them. CDR3 length equals 12 residues. This chain's CDR3 is CASSEANYGYTF. CDR3 coding DNA: TGTGCCAGCAGTGAAGCTAACTATGGCTACACCTTC.

This clonotype has only a few counts. V and J are TRBV20-1 and TRBJ2-7, with D tentatively TRBD2 (5 bases). V lost 3 bases and J lost 2, with 11 bases in between. Per germline, CDR1 DFQATT and CDR2 SNEGSKA (reference sequence). CDR3 length: 13 amino acids. For the CDR3, the DNA is TGCAGTGCTAGCGAGGGCAGCACCTACGAGCAGTACTTC. This gives the protein CSASEGSTYEQYF.

V gene TRBV10-3 combines with J gene TRBJ2-2; D gene unclear. Trimming removed 2 bases at V and 1 base at J, with 5 bases between. CDR1 ENHRY and CDR2 SYGVKD come from the germline V gene. This CDR3 comprises 14 residues. The CDR3 loop reads CAISEPQNTGELFF. The CDR3 bases are TGTGCCATCAGTGAGCCCCAGAACACCGGGGAGCTGTTTTTT.

Only a few counts were recorded for this clonotype. V gene TRBV27 combines with J gene TRBJ1-2; no reliable D call. The length of the CDR3 is 13 residues. V lost 1 base to trimming and J lost 8 bases, with 11 bases between them. The germline gives CDR1 MNHEY, CDR2 SMNVEV (reference sequence). The CDR3 sequence: CASSLYPATGYTF. The CDR3 DNA is TGTGCCAGCAGTTTATATCCCGCGACGGGCTACACCTTC.

This chain joins TRBV6-1 and TRBJ1-2; the D is unclear. The germline gives CDR1 MNHNS, CDR2 SASEGT. V lost 5 bases and J 5 bases, leaving 12 bases between the germline ends. This CDR3 has 13 residues. For the CDR3, the DNA is TGTGCCAGCAGTCCCCGGGAGTTATATGGCTACACCTTC. Translating it yields CASSPRELYGYTF.

This clonotype was seen a few times. CDR3 sequence reads: CASSFHRGSYGYTF. The DNA for the CDR3 is TGTGCCAGCAGCTTCCACAGGGGATCCTATGGCTACACCTTC. The V and J genes are TRBV13 and TRBJ1-2, with TRBD1 matching over 7 bases. Losses at the gene ends were 3 bases for V and 4 bases for J; bases not matched to a gene: 5. The CDR3 has 14 amino acids. Looked up from germline, CDR1 is PRHDT and CDR2 is FYEKMQ (reference sequence). Drawing the rest from reference TRBV13 and TRBJ1-2, the complete variable domain is AAGVIQSPRHLIKEKRETATLKCYPIPRHDTVYWYQQGPGQDPQFLISFYEKMQSDKGSIPDRFSAQQFSDYHSELNMSSLELGDSALYFCASSFHRGSYGYTFGSGTRLTVV.

This chain joins TRBV20-1 and TRBJ1-5; perhaps TRBD1 as D (6 bases). Trimming shortened V by 2 bases and J by 0 bases, and 11 bases separated the two germline ends. CDR1 and CDR2 (germline): DFQATT, SNEGSKA (reference sequence). This CDR3 has 15 amino acids. The CDR3 here is CSARRTENSNQPQHF. Written as DNA, the CDR3 is TGCAGTGCTAGACGGACAGAGAATAGCAATCAGCCCCAGCATTTT.

The chain is built from TRBV20-1 and TRBJ2-7, with D tentatively TRBD1 (6 bases). The V and J ends lost 4 bases and 1 base respectively, with 17 bases between them. Looked up from germline, CDR1 is DFQATT and CDR2 is SNEGSKA (reference sequence). The CDR3 consists of 15 residues. DNA for the CDR3: TGCAGTGCTACCCCACAGGGCATACCTTCCTACGAGCAGTACTTC. Translating gives CSATPQGIPSYEQYF.

This clonotype was observed a few times. V gene TRBV11-2 combines with J gene TRBJ2-7; 8 bases fit TRBD1. With V trimmed by 5 bases and J by 0 bases, 12 bases remained unmatched. CDR1 SGHAT and CDR2 FQNNGV come from the germline V gene. This CDR3 region has 17 residues. CDR3 nucleotide sequence: TGTGCCAGCAGCCCTTTGACAGGGGCCCTTTCCTCCTACGAGCAGTACTTC. Protein: CASSPLTGALSSYEQYF. The full variable domain, with the rest looked up from reference TRBV11-2 and TRBJ2-7, is EAGVAQSPRYKIIEKRQSVAFWCNPISGHATLYWYQQILGQGPKLLIQFQNNGVVDDSQLPKDRFSAERLKGVDSTLKIQPAKLEDSAVYLCASSPLTGALSSYEQYFGPGTRLTVT.

The rearrangement joins TRBV6-4 to TRBJ2-1; D is unclear. From germline, CDR1 is MRHNA and CDR2 SNTAGT. The CDR3 is made up of 12 amino acids. V was trimmed by 9 bases and J by 6 bases, leaving 12 bases between them. The CDR3 loop reads CARRRTANEQFF. The DNA for the CDR3 is TGTGCCAGACGACGGACGGCCAATGAGCAGTTCTTC.

In regard to this clonotype: A much larger clonotype is one base distant, so this may be a read error. CDR3 sequence reads: CASSLAALTDTQYF. As DNA, the CDR3 is TGTGCCAGCAGCTTAGCAGCGCTCACAGATACGCAGTATTTT. The rearrangement joins TRBV7-9 to TRBJ2-3, with D uncertain. The V gene's germline CDR1 is SEHNR and CDR2 FQNEAQ (reference sequence). V was pared by 0 bases and J by 2 bases, with 6 bases between. The CDR3 spans 14 residues.

This sequence joins TRBV28 and TRBJ1-6, with D perhaps matching TRBD1 (5 bases). With 7 bases removed from V and 5 bases from J, the gap between germline ends came to 15 bases. Germline values: CDR1 MDHEN, CDR2 SYDVKM. The CDR3 contains 15 residues. This CDR3 is CASIPSGANNSPLHF. The CDR3 nucleotides are TGTGCCAGCATCCCCTCCGGGGCGAATAATTCACCCCTCCACTTT.

This chain links TRBV5-1 with TRBJ1-2; D unclear. V lost 3 bases and J lost 5, with 20 bases in between. CDR1 is SGHRS and CDR2 is YFSETQ in the germline V gene. The CDR3 length is 16 residues. In DNA, the CDR3 is TGCGCCAGCAGCTCCTCACAGCGATATCATGGGTATGGCTACACCTTC. The encoded protein is CASSSSQRYHGYGYTF. Looking up the rest from reference TRBV5-1 and TRBJ1-2 gives the full variable domain: KAGVTQTPRYLIKTRGQQVTLSCSPISGHRSVSWYQQTPGQGLQFLFEYFSETQRNKGNFPGRFSGRQFSNSRSEMNVSTLELGDSALYLCASSSSQRYHGYGYTFGSGTRLTVV.